This T cell receptor (beta chain) is from a study of CD8 T cells in ankylosing spondylitis. General study findings and limits: As reported, disease-linked clones showed significant enrichment in matched ankylosing spondylitis synovial fluid. In reactive arthritis synovial fluid and blood, some motif variants had been reported before. Among TCR beta sequences, a motif of eight highly homologous variants appeared characteristic of ankylosing spondylitis blood.

CDR1 is SEHNR, CDR2 FQNEAQ, per germline (reference sequence). The V gene lost 2 bases and the J gene lost 8 bases, with 10 bases spanning the gap. This CDR3 spans 13 amino acids. This clonotype has only a few counts. Its antigen is not identified. As the method for making TCR beta libraries, quantitative 5'-RACE with molecular barcodes was used. TCRdb fed the 5' RACE reads into MiXCR, producing one record per CDR3 protein. Among around 140,000 distinct CDR3 sequences listed, about a sixth were seen once. This TCR derives from a male donor with ankylosing spondylitis. The chain links TRBV7-9 to TRBJ2-1; perhaps TRBD1 as D (5 bases). Material: blood, either unsorted or a sorted T cell fraction (not recorded which). CDR3 sequence: CASSLPKGDEQFF. For the CDR3, the DNA is TGTGCCAGCAGCTTACCCAAAGGGGATGAGCAGTTCTTC.